This T cell receptor beta chain was retrieved from a study of cytomegalovirus exposure and HLA in healthy donors. Turning to this clone: Its antigen remains unidentified.

Findings and limits, study-wide: Certain indistinguishable V segments, among them TRBV6-2 and TRBV6-3, were excluded.

The study ran its PCR with 60 Vbeta and 13 Jbeta primers. Data came from immunoSEQ multiplex PCR; TCRdb stores just in-frame clones and leaves some out. The table includes more than 150,000 clones, 75% to 85% detected once. The CDR3 length is 16 residues. CDR1 LNHDA and CDR2 SQIVND come from the germline V gene (reference sequence). V dropped 4 bases and J dropped 2; count of bases not matched to a gene: 7. Sequencing used PBMCs. The chain links TRBV19 to TRBJ1-5; 8 nucleotides align to TRBD1. The TCR originated in a man between 18 and 35 years old in good health and CMV-seronegative. The DNA for the CDR3 is TGTGCCAGTAGTACACTTCTGACAGGGGGCAATCAGCCCCAGCATTTT. Translation gives CASSTLLTGGNQPQHF.